These 23 T cell receptor beta chains were sequenced from one sample in a study of cytomegalovirus exposure and HLA in healthy donors (dated by TCRdb to about 2017). Receptor libraries were prepared by the immunoSEQ multiplex PCR assay. The multiplex PCR relied on a mix of 60 forward primers for TCR Vbeta segments and 13 reverse primers for TCR Jbeta segments. TCRdb carries this immuneACCESS record with in-frame sequences only. Its versions omit some clonotypes, under half of them owing to an unresolved V gene in the studies checked, with the rest unexplained. For this sample there are about 86,000 clones; around 80% appear just once. The ten largest clones add up to around 2.6% of the sample. Material for sequencing was PBMCs. These receptors all stem from a male donor in good health and CMV-seropositive.

V gene TRBV28 combines with J gene TRBJ2-5; 11 bases agree with TRBD2. Trimming removed 5 bases from V and 5 bases from J; junction bases left unmatched: 10. Germline V gene lookup returns CDR1 MDHEN and CDR2 SYDVKM. The CDR3 contains 16 residues. The CDR3 bases are TGTGCCAGCAGTCAGGGACTAGCGGCAATAGGGGAGACCCAGTACTTC. This translates into CASSQGLAAIGETQYF.

The chain has TRBV5-1 and TRBJ2-5; D unresolved. V was pared by 0 bases and J by 2 bases, with 8 bases between. The CDR3 is 14 amino acids. Germline V lookup: CDR1 SGHRS, CDR2 YFSETQ. This CDR3 reads CASSLDGSQETQYF. The CDR3 DNA reads as TGCGCCAGCAGCTTGGATGGCAGTCAAGAGACCCAGTACTTC.

This CDR3 reads CASSREGLDEQFF. In DNA, the CDR3 is TGTGCCAGCTCCCGGGAGGGCCTCGATGAGCAGTTCTTC. This sequence joins TRBV6-5 and TRBJ2-1; the match to TRBD2 covers 8 bases. The CDR3 sequence is 13 residues long. CDR1 is MNHEY, CDR2 SVGAGI, per germline. Trimming at V came to 8 bases and at J to 8 bases, leaving 8 bases not matched to a gene.

This clone was found once. The rearrangement joins TRBV2 to TRBJ1-2; no reliable D call. CDR3 length: 16 amino acids. V gave up 3 bases and J gave up 5 bases, with 19 bases separating them. Germline CDR1 SNHLY, CDR2 FYNNEI. The CDR3 protein is CASSDRGSWRVYGYTF. The CDR3 DNA sequence: TGTGCCAGCAGTGATCGAGGCAGCTGGAGAGTTTATGGCTACACCTTC.

The V and J genes are TRBV28 and TRBJ2-7; the D is unclear. The CDR3 runs to 13 residues. With 7 bases removed from V and 5 bases from J, the gap between germline ends came to 15 bases. Germline CDR1 and CDR2: MDHEN and SYDVKM. The CDR3 coding sequence is TGTGCCAGCACCAGCAGGTCTTCCCACGAGCAGTACTTC. Encoded protein: CASTSRSSHEQYF. Filled out from reference TRBV28 and TRBJ2-7, the complete variable domain reads DVKVTQSSRYLVKRTGEKVFLECVQDMDHENMFWYRQDPGLGLRLIYFSYDVKMKEKGDIPEGYSVSREKKERFSLILESASTNQTSMYLCASTSRSSHEQYFGPGTRLTVT.

This chain uses TRBV29-1 with TRBJ2-3; D unclear. Germline V gene lookup returns CDR1 SQVTM and CDR2 ANQGSEA. This CDR3 has 12 residues. The V and J ends lost 2 bases and 2 bases respectively, with 5 bases between them. In DNA, the CDR3 is TGCAGCGTTGAAATGTACACAGATACGCAGTATTTT. Encoded protein: CSVEMYTDTQYF.

The V call is TRBV11-2, the J call TRBJ2-7; D perhaps matches TRBD1 (6 bases). The germline CDR1 and CDR2 sequences are SGHAT and FQNNGV. The V and J ends lost 2 bases and 2 bases respectively, with 13 bases between them. This CDR3 spans 15 amino acids. CDR3 DNA: TGTGCCAGCAGCTTATTCAGGGGTACCCCCTACGAGCAGTACTTC. Residues: CASSLFRGTPYEQYF.

V gene TRBV28 combines with J gene TRBJ1-1; TRBD1 might be the D (5 bases). This CDR3 spans 15 amino acids. The germline V gene has CDR1 MDHEN and CDR2 SYDVKM. Trimming removed 6 bases at V and 4 bases at J, with 18 bases between. This CDR3 is CASRNWGGRATEAFF. CDR3 DNA: TGTGCCAGCAGGAATTGGGGGGGGAGGGCCACTGAAGCTTTCTTT.

This sequence joins TRBV21-1 and TRBJ2-1; no DNA check was done on the table's D call, TRBD1. TRBV21-1 is noted as a pseudogene. The length of the CDR3 is 15 residues. The CDR3 region is CASGEGQGTGNEQFF. In nucleotides, the CDR3 is TGTGCCAGCGGGGAGGGACAGGGGACTGGCAATGAGCAGTTCTTC.

This clone has more than one count but fewer than ten. The chain links TRBV5-1 to TRBJ2-3, with TRBD2 matching 7 bases. V trimming: 0 bases; J trimming: 0 bases; junction bases outside the gene matches: 4. CDR3 size: 16 residues. The germline gives CDR1 SGHRS, CDR2 YFSETQ. Here the CDR3 reads CASSLVSGASTDTQYF. CDR3 sequence (DNA): TGCGCCAGCAGCTTGGTAAGCGGGGCTAGCACAGATACGCAGTATTTT.

V gene TRBV15 combines with J gene TRBJ2-7; 10 bases align to TRBD1. V dropped 0 bases and J dropped 4; count of bases not matched to a gene: 6. CDR3 size: 16 residues. The V gene's germline CDR1 is LNHNV and CDR2 YYDKDF (reference sequence). In nucleotides, the CDR3 is TGTGCCACCAGCAGAGATAGGACAGGGGGAACGTACGAGCAGTACTTC. It yields the protein CATSRDRTGGTYEQYF.

The CDR3: CASSDTSGTEQFF. The CDR3 nucleotides are TGTGCCAGCAGCGATACTAGCGGGACTGAGCAGTTCTTC. The chain couples TRBV6-6 to TRBJ2-1; 10 nucleotides line up with TRBD2. CDR3 length equals 13 residues. CDR1 is MNHNY and CDR2 is SVGAGI in the germline V gene (reference sequence). The J segment lost 9 bases and the V segment lost 6 bases, leaving 5 bases of the junction unmatched.

J is TRBJ2-7 and V is TRBV5-8, with 9 bases that match TRBD2. V shed 0 bases, J shed 2 bases, and the junction held 9 bases outside the gene matches. In germline, CDR1 is SGHTS, CDR2 YDEGEE. CDR3 length: 17 residues. Here the CDR3 reads CASSLVILAGAPYEQYF. CDR3 bases: TGTGCCAGCAGCTTGGTGATTTTAGCGGGAGCCCCCTACGAGCAGTACTTC.

J is TRBJ2-7 and V is TRBV6-5; D is perhaps TRBD1 (6 bases). V lost 8 bases, J lost 3 bases, and 17 bases lay in between. The CDR3 contains 14 residues. CDR1 MNHEY and CDR2 SVGAGI come from the germline V gene. The CDR3 loop reads CASGRTGIGYEQYF. CDR3 nucleotides: TGTGCCAGCGGAAGAACAGGGATTGGCTACGAGCAGTACTTC.

In this sample, this clone turned up once. The rearrangement uses TRBV6-6 and TRBJ2-7, with a possible D match to TRBD1 (6 bases). This CDR3 spans 12 amino acids. The V gene's germline CDR1 is MNHNY and CDR2 SVGAGI (reference sequence). Trimming stripped 6 bases from V and 2 bases from J, with 8 bases between. The chain's CDR3 is CASSRDTYEQYF. CDR3 nucleotides: TGTGCCAGCAGCCGGGACACCTACGAGCAGTACTTC.

The chain carries TRBV5-7 and TRBJ2-1; TRBD2 matches 10 bases. Being an ORF, TRBV5-7 has a function that is uncertain. The CDR3 runs to 15 residues. V gave up 4 bases and J gave up 7 bases; unmatched junction bases: 8. The CDR3 here is CASSPTSGNGNEQFF. The DNA of the CDR3 is TGTGCCAGCAGCCCTACTAGCGGGAACGGTAATGAGCAGTTCTTC.

The chain combines TRBV30 with TRBJ2-3, with 8 bases lining up with TRBD1. Looked up from germline, CDR1 is GTSNPN and CDR2 is SVGIG (reference sequence). V gave up 0 bases and J gave up 0 bases; unmatched junction bases: 11. The CDR3 is 18 residues long. In DNA, the CDR3 is TGTGCCTGGAGTGTCCTAATTCGACAGGGGACTAGCACAGATACGCAGTATTTT. Protein sequence: CAWSVLIRQGTSTDTQYF.

The chain carries TRBV25-1 and TRBJ2-7; weak D call: TRBD1 (5 bases). The CDR3 covers 16 residues. Deletions cut 1 base from V and 2 bases from J, with 15 bases between. CDR1 MGHDK and CDR2 SYGVNS come from the germline V gene. CDR3 sequence (DNA): TGTGCCAGCAGTGAATTTGGTACAGGCAAGACCTACGAGCAGTACTTC. Amino acids: CASSEFGTGKTYEQYF.

The rearrangement joins TRBV5-4 to TRBJ2-1; tentatively, D is TRBD2 (6 bases). CDR3 length: 12 amino acids. The germline V gene encodes CDR1 SGHNT and CDR2 YYREEE (reference sequence). Trimming took off 4 bases at V and 4 bases at J, with 6 bases between the two ends. The CDR3 DNA is TGTGCCAGCAGCCGGGGGTACAATGAGCAGTTCTTC. It specifies CASSRGYNEQFF.

This chain links TRBV6-1 with TRBJ2-3; a weak D match, TRBD2 (6 bases). CDR3 length equals 17 residues. Trimming stripped 4 bases from V and 2 bases from J, with 19 bases between. Germline V CDR1 and CDR2: MNHNS, SASEGT. CDR3 sequence reads: CASSGQGWGLNTDTQYF. CDR3 DNA: TGTGCCAGCAGTGGCCAGGGTTGGGGACTGAACACAGATACGCAGTATTTT.

The chain carries TRBV10-3 and TRBJ2-7, with TRBD1 matching over 9 bases. This CDR3 contains 16 residues. V shed 4 bases and J 3 bases; nucleotides not matched to a gene: 10. CDR1 and CDR2 (germline): ENHRY, SYGVKD. The CDR3 nucleotides read TGTGCCATCAGTGGAACAGGGGGCCGCGGGAGCTACGAGCAGTACTTC. Its protein product is CAISGTGGRGSYEQYF.

This clone was seen only a few times. The chain is built from TRBV4-1 and TRBJ1-5, with D tentatively TRBD1 (6 bases). Germline lookup yields CDR1 MGHRA and CDR2 YSYEKL. This CDR3 has 16 amino acids. Trimming cost V 4 bases and J 7 bases, with 20 bases left between them. The CDR3 DNA is TGCGCCAGCAGCCCCCGGAATTCCAGGGGTCCCCAGCCCCAGCATTTT. This sequence encodes CASSPRNSRGPQPQHF.

About this clone itself: The sample carries other DNA sequences with the same CDR3. J is TRBJ1-2 and V is TRBV19; TRBD1 is a possible D gene (6 bases). Germline V gene data show CDR1 as LNHDA and CDR2 as SQIVND (reference sequence). The V end lost 3 bases, the J end lost 4 bases, and 9 bases lay between the germline ends. The CDR3 is made up of 13 amino acids. The chain's CDR3 is CASSIQGPYGYTF. The DNA for the CDR3 is TGTGCCAGTAGTATCCAGGGGCCCTATGGCTACACCTTC. The whole variable domain, filled in from reference TRBV19 and TRBJ1-2, reads DGGITQSPKYLFRKEGQNVTLSCEQNLNHDAMYWYRQDPGQGLRLIYYSQIVNDFQKGDIAEGYSVSREKKESFPLTVTSAQKNPTAFYLCASSIQGPYGYTFGSGTRLTVV.